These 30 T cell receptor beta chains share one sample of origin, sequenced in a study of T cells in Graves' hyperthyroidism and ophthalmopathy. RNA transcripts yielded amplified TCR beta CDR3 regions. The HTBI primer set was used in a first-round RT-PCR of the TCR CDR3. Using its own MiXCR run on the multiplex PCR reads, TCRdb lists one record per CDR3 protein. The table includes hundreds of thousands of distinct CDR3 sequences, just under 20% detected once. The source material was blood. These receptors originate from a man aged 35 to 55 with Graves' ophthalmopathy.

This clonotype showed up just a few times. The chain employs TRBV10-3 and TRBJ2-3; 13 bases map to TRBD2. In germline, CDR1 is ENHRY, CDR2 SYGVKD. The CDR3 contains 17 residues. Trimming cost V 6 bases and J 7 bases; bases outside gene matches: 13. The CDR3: CAIRPNHRLAGGNTQYF. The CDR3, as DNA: TGTGCCATCAGGCCCAACCACCGACTAGCGGGAGGTAATACGCAGTATTTT.

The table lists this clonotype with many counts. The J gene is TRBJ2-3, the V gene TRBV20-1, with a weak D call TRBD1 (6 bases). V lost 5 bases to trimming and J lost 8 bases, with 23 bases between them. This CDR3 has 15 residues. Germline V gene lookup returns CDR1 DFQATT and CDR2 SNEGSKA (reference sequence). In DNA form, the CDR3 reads TGCAGTGCTTCCAGGGGTCGCAAGGGTCTAGGTACGCAGTATTTT. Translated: CSASRGRKGLGTQYF.

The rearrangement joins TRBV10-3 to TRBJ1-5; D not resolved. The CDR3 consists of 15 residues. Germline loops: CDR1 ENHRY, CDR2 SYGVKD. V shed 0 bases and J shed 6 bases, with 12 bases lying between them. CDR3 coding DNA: TGTGCCATCAGTGAGTCGGGGAGTTGGGGTCAGCCCCAGCATTTT. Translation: CAISESGSWGQPQHF.

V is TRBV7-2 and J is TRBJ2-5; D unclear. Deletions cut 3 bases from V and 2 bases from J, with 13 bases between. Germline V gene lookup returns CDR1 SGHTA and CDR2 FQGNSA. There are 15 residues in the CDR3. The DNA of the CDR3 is TGTGCCAGCAGCTTTTTTACAGCCAGGCAAGAGACCCAGTACTTC. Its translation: CASSFFTARQETQYF.

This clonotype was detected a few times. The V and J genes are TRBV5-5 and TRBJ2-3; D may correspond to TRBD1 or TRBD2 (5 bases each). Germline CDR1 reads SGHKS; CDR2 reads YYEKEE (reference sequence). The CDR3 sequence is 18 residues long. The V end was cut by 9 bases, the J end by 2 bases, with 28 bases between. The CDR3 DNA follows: TGTGCCACCAAAAGGGGCTCTCAGAGCGGTTCTTCCACAGATACGCAGTATTTT. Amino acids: CATKRGSQSGSSTDTQYF.

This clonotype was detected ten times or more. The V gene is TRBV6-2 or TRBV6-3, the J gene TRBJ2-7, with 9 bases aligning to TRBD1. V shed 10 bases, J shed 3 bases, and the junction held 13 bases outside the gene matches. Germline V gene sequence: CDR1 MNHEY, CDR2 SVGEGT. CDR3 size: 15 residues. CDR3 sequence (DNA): TGTGCCACCAATGTCCCGGGACAGGGTCTCTACGAGCAGTACTTC. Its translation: CATNVPGQGLYEQYF.

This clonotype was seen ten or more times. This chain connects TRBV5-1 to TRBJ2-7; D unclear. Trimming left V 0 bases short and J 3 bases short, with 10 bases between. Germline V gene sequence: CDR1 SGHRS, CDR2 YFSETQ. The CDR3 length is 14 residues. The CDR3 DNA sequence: TGCGCCAGCAGCTTGGATCCAGCTGGCTACGAGCAGTACTTC. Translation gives CASSLDPAGYEQYF. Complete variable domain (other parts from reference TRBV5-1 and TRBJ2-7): KAGVTQTPRYLIKTRGQQVTLSCSPISGHRSVSWYQQTPGQGLQFLFEYFSETQRNKGNFPGRFSGRQFSNSRSEMNVSTLELGDSALYLCASSLDPAGYEQYFGPGTRLTVT.

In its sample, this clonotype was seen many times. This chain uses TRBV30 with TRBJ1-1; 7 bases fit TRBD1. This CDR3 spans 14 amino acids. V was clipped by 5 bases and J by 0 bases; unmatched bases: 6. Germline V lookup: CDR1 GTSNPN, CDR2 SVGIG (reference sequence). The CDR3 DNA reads TGTGCCTGGGATAAGACAGGGATGAACACTGAAGCTTTCTTT. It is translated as CAWDKTGMNTEAFF.

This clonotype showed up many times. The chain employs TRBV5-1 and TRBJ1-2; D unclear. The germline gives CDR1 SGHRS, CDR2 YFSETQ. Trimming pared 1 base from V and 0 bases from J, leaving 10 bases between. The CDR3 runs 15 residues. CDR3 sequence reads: CASSLYYGSNYGYTF. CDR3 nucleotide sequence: TGCGCCAGCAGCTTGTATTACGGATCTAACTATGGCTACACCTTC.

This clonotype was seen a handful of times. In DNA form, the CDR3 reads TGTGCCAGCAGGGCCCTAGCGGGGGGCAGGGGAGAGACCCAGTACTTC. It encodes CASRALAGGRGETQYF. J is TRBJ2-5 and V is TRBV6-1; the match to TRBD2 covers 11 bases. The germline CDR1 and CDR2 sequences are MNHNS and SASEGT. This CDR3 contains 16 residues. The V segment lost 6 bases and the J segment 4 bases; nucleotides outside the gene matches: 10.

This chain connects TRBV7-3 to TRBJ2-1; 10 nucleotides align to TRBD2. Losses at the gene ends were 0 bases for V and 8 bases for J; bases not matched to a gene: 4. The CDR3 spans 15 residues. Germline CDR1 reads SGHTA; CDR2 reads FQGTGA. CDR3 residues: CASSLTSGGLDEQFF. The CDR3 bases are TGTGCCAGCAGCTTAACTAGCGGGGGGTTGGATGAGCAGTTCTTC.

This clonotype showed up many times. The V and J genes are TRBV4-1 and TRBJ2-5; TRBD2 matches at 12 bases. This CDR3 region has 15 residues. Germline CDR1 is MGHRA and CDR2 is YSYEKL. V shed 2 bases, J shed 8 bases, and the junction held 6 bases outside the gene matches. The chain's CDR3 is CASSQFELAGGTQYF. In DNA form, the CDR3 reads TGCGCCAGCAGCCAATTCGAACTAGCGGGGGGAACCCAGTACTTC.

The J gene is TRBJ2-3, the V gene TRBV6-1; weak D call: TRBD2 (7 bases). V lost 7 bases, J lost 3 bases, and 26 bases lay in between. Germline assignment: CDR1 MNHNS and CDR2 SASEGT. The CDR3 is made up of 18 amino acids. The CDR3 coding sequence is TGTGCCAGCACCATGAGGAGGGGGGCTAGCGGACTTACAGATACGCAGTATTTT. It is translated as CASTMRRGASGLTDTQYF.

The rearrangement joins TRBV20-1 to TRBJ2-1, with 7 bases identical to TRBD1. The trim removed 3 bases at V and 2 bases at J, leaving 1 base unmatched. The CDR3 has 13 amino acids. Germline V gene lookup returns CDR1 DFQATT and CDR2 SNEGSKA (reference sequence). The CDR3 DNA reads TGCAGTGCTAGGGGGACAGCCTACAATGAGCAGTTCTTC. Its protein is CSARGTAYNEQFF.

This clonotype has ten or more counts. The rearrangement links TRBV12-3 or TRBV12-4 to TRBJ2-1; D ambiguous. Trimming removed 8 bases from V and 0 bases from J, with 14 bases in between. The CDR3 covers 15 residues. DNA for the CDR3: TGTGCCAGCGGGTCCGGAAGTAGCTCCTACAATGAGCAGTTCTTC. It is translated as CASGSGSSSYNEQFF.

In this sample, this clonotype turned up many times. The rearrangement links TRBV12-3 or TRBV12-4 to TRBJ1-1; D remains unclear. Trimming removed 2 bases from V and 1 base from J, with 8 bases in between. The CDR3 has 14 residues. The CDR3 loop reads CASSLRGKNTEAFF. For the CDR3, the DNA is TGTGCCAGCAGTTTACGGGGTAAGAACACTGAAGCTTTCTTT.

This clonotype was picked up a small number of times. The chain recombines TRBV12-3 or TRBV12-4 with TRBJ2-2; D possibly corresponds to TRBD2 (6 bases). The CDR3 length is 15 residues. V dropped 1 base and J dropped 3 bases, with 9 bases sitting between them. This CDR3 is CASSLGSGYTGELFF. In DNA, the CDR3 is TGTGCCAGCAGTTTAGGTAGCGGTTACACCGGGGAGCTGTTTTTT.

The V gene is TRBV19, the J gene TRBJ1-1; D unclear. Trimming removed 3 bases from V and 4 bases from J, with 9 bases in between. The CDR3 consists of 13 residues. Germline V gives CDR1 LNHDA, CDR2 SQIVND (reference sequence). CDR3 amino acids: CASSIGQITEAFF. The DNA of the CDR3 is TGTGCCAGTAGTATCGGCCAGATCACTGAAGCTTTCTTT.

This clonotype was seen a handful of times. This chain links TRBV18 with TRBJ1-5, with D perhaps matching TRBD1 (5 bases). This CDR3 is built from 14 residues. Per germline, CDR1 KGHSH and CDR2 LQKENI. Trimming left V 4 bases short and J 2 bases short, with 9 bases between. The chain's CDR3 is CASSRDSGNQPQHF. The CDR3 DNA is TGTGCCAGCTCACGGGACTCGGGCAATCAGCCCCAGCATTTT.

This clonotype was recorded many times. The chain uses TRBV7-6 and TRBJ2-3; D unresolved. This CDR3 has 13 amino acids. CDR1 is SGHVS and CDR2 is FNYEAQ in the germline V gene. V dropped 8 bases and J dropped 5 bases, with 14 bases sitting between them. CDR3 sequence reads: CASWSRREDTQYF. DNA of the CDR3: TGTGCCAGCTGGTCAAGACGAGAAGATACGCAGTATTTT.

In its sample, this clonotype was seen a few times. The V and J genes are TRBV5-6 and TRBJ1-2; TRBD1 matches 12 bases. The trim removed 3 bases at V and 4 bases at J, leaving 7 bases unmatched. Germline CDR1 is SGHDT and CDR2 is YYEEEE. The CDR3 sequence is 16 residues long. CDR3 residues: CASSSRDRGRAYGYTF. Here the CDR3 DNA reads TGTGCCAGCAGCTCCCGGGACAGGGGGCGCGCCTATGGCTACACCTTC.

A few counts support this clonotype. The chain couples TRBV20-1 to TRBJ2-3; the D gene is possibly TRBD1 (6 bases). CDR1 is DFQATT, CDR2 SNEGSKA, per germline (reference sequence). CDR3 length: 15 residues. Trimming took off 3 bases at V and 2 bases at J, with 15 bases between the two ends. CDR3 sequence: CSARRGYRTTDTQYF. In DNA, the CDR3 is TGCAGTGCTAGGAGGGGGTACAGAACCACAGATACGCAGTATTTT.

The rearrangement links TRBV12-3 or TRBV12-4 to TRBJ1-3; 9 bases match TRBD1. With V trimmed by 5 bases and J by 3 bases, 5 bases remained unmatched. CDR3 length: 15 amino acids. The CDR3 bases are TGTGCCAGCAGTCCAGGACAGGGGAATGGAAACACCATATATTTT. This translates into CASSPGQGNGNTIYF.

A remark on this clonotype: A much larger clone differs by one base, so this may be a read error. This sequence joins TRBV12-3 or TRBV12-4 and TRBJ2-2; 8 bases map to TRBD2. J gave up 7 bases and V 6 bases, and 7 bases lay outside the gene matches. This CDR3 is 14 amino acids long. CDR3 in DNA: TGTGCCAGCAGGGGCGGGAGGAGAGGCGGGGAGCTGTTTTTT. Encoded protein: CASRGGRRGGELFF.

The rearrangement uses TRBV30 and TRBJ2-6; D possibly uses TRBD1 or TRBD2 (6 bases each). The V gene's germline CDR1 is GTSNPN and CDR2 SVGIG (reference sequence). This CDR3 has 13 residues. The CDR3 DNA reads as TGTGCAAGGGGGGCCTCTGGGGCCAACGTCCTGACTTTC. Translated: CARGASGANVLTF.

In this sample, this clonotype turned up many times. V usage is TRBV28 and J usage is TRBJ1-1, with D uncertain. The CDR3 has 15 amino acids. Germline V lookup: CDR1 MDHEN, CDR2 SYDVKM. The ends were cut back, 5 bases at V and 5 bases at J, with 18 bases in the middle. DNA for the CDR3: TGTGCCAGCAGTAGAGGAAGGGCGCTCTGGACTGAAGCTTTCTTT. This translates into CASSRGRALWTEAFF.

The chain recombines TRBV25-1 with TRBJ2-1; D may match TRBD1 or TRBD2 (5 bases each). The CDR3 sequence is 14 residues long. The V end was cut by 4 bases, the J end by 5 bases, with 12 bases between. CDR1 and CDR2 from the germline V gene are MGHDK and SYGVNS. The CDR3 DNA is TGTGCCAGCAGTGCCTTAGGGACGGACAATGAGCAGTTCTTC. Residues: CASSALGTDNEQFF.

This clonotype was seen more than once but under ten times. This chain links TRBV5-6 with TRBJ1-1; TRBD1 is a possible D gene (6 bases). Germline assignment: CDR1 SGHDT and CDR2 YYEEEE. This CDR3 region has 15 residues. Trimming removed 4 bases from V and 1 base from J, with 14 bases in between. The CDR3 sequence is CASSPFVRGNTEAFF. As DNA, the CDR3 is TGTGCCAGCAGCCCTTTCGTCAGGGGGAACACTGAAGCTTTCTTT.

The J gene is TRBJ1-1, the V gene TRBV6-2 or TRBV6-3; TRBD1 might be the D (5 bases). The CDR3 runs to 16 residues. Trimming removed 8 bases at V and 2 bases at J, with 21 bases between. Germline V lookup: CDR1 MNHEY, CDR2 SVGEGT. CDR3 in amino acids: CASYADPGGVNTEAFF. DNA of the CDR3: TGTGCCAGCTACGCAGACCCGGGAGGGGTTAACACTGAAGCTTTCTTT.

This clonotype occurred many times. Here the CDR3 reads CSARGRVDYEQYF. The CDR3 DNA reads TGCAGTGCTAGAGGCAGGGTTGACTACGAGCAGTACTTC. The chain joins TRBV20-1 to TRBJ2-7, with D possibly TRBD1 on 5 matching bases. The CDR3 extends over 13 amino acids. CDR1 is DFQATT and CDR2 is SNEGSKA in the germline V gene (reference sequence). V gave up 1 base and J gave up 3 bases, with 10 bases separating them.